These 22 T cell receptor beta chains originate from one sample sequenced in a study of beta chain features in type 1 diabetes. Study-wide points: Among patients with Type 1 diabetes, TCRB CDR3s were moderately but significantly shorter in every one of the four CD4+ subsets.

Antigens for these TCRs are unknown. Since all of the isolated RNA was reverse transcribed, expressed TCRB transcripts were what got sequenced. Sequenced by immunoSEQ multiplex PCR; TCRdb stores in-frame clones only, minus some. The sample lists about 390,000 clones; over 8.5% were seen once. Sample: central memory CD4+ T cells from blood. All receptors come from a young man with type 1 diabetes.

The chain employs TRBV11-2 and TRBJ1-1; D call uncertain. Germline V gene data show CDR1 as SGHAT and CDR2 as FQNNGV. Trimming removed 1 base from V and 1 base from J, with 7 bases in between. CDR3 length equals 14 residues. CDR3 sequence: CASSLGPTNTEAFF. The CDR3 coding sequence is TGTGCCAGCAGCTTAGGTCCCACGAACACTGAAGCTTTCTTT.

The rearrangement links TRBV5-6 to TRBJ1-1, with 8 bases that match TRBD1. The CDR3 contains 14 residues. CDR1 SGHDT and CDR2 YYEEEE come from the germline V gene. The junction had 2 bases not matched to a gene; V was cut back by 4 bases and J by 0 bases. The CDR3 nucleotides are TGTGCCAGCAGCCGGACAGGGCTGAACACTGAAGCTTTCTTT. Amino acid sequence: CASSRTGLNTEAFF.

This clone was counted between two and nine times. Other DNA sequences within the sample encode an identical CDR3. The V call is TRBV29-1, the J call TRBJ1-5, with D maybe TRBD1 (5 bases). The germline gives CDR1 SQVTM, CDR2 ANQGSEA. The CDR3 runs to 13 residues. Trimming removed 6 bases at V and 3 bases at J, with 12 bases between. In DNA form, the CDR3 reads TGCAGCGTCGCCGGGGGTACCAATCAGCCCCAGCATTTT. Encoded protein: CSVAGGTNQPQHF.

The V gene is TRBV5-1, the J gene TRBJ2-3, with 7 bases identical to TRBD2. CDR3 length: 14 residues. Trimming removed 2 bases from V and 6 bases from J; junction bases left unmatched: 6. Germline CDR1 SGHRS, CDR2 YFSETQ. The CDR3 DNA is TGCGCCAGCAGCTTTTCTAGCGGTGGGGATACGCAGTATTTT. As protein: CASSFSSGGDTQYF.

The table lists this clone with a few counts. The chain is built from TRBV4-3 and TRBJ1-2; 8 bases agree with TRBD1. There are 13 residues in the CDR3. CDR1 and CDR2 (germline): LGHNA, YSLEER. After removal of 4 bases from V and 6 bases from J, the junction contained 4 bases not matched to a gene. This chain's CDR3 is CASSRETGDGYTF. The CDR3 coding sequence is TGCGCCAGCAGCCGAGAGACAGGGGATGGCTACACCTTC.

The chain links TRBV11-2 to TRBJ1-1; D not certain. Germline CDR1 and CDR2: SGHAT and FQNNGV. V dropped 2 bases and J dropped 4 bases, with 17 bases sitting between them. The CDR3 has 16 amino acids. This CDR3 is CASSLTYSTRSTEAFF. CDR3 nucleotides: TGTGCCAGCAGCTTAACTTACTCAACAAGGAGCACTGAAGCTTTCTTT.

As DNA, the CDR3 is TGCAGCTTCGGACAGGGCCTTGAAGGGAATGAGCAGTTCTTC. Its protein product is CSFGQGLEGNEQFF. The rearrangement joins TRBV29-1 to TRBJ2-1, with TRBD1 identical over 8 bases. Germline-derived CDR1 and CDR2 are SQVTM and ANQGSEA. Trimming cost V 8 bases and J 7 bases; bases outside gene matches: 13. This CDR3 contains 14 residues.

This clone was detected only a few times. The V call is TRBV5-1, the J call TRBJ1-5; maybe TRBD1 (6 bases). The CDR3 covers 14 residues. V lost 2 bases, J lost 2 bases, and 8 bases lay in between. Germline V gene lookup returns CDR1 SGHRS and CDR2 YFSETQ. The CDR3 DNA reads as TGCGCCAGCAGCTTACAGGGCGGCAATCAGCCCCAGCATTTT. Its translation is CASSLQGGNQPQHF.

This clone was counted ten times or more. The chain carries TRBV27 and TRBJ1-1; the D is unclear. Deletions cut 0 bases from V and 7 bases from J, with 9 bases between. The length of the CDR3 is 13 residues. Germline assignment: CDR1 MNHEY and CDR2 SMNVEV (reference sequence). The CDR3 coding sequence is TGTGCCAGCAGTTTATCGATCTATCGTGAAGCTTTCTTT. Translating it yields CASSLSIYREAFF.

This clone was counted only a few times. A far larger clone is off by one base, so a read error is likely. The sample carries other DNA sequences with the same CDR3. This chain connects TRBV7-2 to TRBJ2-7; D is ambiguous. The germline V gene has CDR1 SGHTA and CDR2 FQGNSA. Trimming pared 5 bases from V and 4 bases from J, leaving 6 bases between. This CDR3 has 11 residues. CDR3 sequence (DNA): TGTGCCAGCAGCCCCGGGTACGAGCAGTACTTC. Its translation is CASSPGYEQYF.

With regard to this clone: This may stem from a read error, because a much larger clone lies one nucleotide away. The V and J genes are TRBV4-2 and TRBJ1-4; the D is unclear. V dropped 3 bases and J dropped 4 bases, with 0 bases sitting between them. The germline V gene encodes CDR1 LGHNA and CDR2 YNFKEQ. The CDR3 contains 11 residues. CDR3 coding DNA: TGTGCCAGCAGCCATAATGAAAAACTGTTTTTT. Residues: CASSHNEKLFF.

The chain recombines TRBV4-1 with TRBJ2-7; no reliable D call. This CDR3 has 14 amino acids. The germline V and J ends were trimmed by 4 bases and 5 bases, with 15 bases remaining between them. CDR1 and CDR2 (germline): MGHRA, YSYEKL. The CDR3 loop is CASSPLGLRDEQYF. The CDR3 nucleotides read TGCGCCAGCAGCCCCCTAGGGCTAAGGGACGAGCAGTACTTC.

J is TRBJ2-3 and V is TRBV2, with TRBD2 matching 8 bases. V gave up 3 bases and J gave up 2 bases; unmatched junction bases: 13. This CDR3 region has 18 residues. The germline CDR1 and CDR2 sequences are SNHLY and FYNNEI. The CDR3 here is CASSDFRGGAGSTDTQYF. CDR3 DNA: TGTGCCAGCAGTGACTTCCGGGGGGGAGCGGGATCCACAGATACGCAGTATTTT.

This clone was recorded a few times. Written as DNA, the CDR3 is TGTGCCAGCAGCGCCCGACGGGAATCCTACGAGCAGTACTTC. Protein product: CASSARRESYEQYF. V and J are TRBV9 and TRBJ2-7; possibly TRBD2 for D (5 bases). V dropped 3 bases and J dropped 1 base, with 11 bases sitting between them. The CDR3 runs to 14 residues. Looked up from germline, CDR1 is SGDLS and CDR2 is YYNGEE.

This clone was picked up many times. This chain connects TRBV23-1 to TRBJ2-5; D may correspond to TRBD1 or TRBD2 (6 bases each). TRBV23-1 is flagged as an ORF with uncertain function. Trimming pared 7 bases from V and 3 bases from J, leaving 12 bases between. This CDR3 has 13 amino acids. CDR3 amino acids: CASTRGTKETQYF. In DNA, the CDR3 is TGCGCCAGCACCCGGGGGACAAAAGAGACCCAGTACTTC.

The rearrangement joins TRBV10-3 to TRBJ1-1; D uncertain. The CDR3 runs 12 residues. Germline CDR1 and CDR2: ENHRY and SYGVKD. V was pared by 6 bases and J by 1 base, with 6 bases between. The CDR3 coding sequence is TGTGCCATCAGGTCCACGAACACTGAAGCTTTCTTT. It specifies CAIRSTNTEAFF.

The rearrangement links TRBV18 to TRBJ2-2; D remains ambiguous. The germline V and J ends were trimmed by 5 bases and 6 bases, with 10 bases remaining between them. This CDR3 has 13 amino acids. The germline V gene has CDR1 KGHSH and CDR2 LQKENI. DNA of the CDR3: TGTGCCAGCTCATCCACCACGGCCGGGGAGCTGTTTTTT. Amino acids: CASSSTTAGELFF.

The chain is built from TRBV6-1 and TRBJ1-1, with no clear D. The V gene lost 2 bases and the J gene lost 5 bases, with 9 bases spanning the gap. CDR3 length: 13 residues. CDR1 is MNHNS and CDR2 is SASEGT in the germline V gene. For the CDR3, the DNA is TGTGCCAGCAGTGAAATAAGAGGGACTGAAGCTTTCTTT. It encodes CASSEIRGTEAFF.

On this clone itself: Additional DNA sequences in this sample encode the identical CDR3. The chain links TRBV29-1 to TRBJ1-1, with 7 bases aligning to TRBD1. V dropped 4 bases and J dropped 2; count of bases not matched to a gene: 7. Germline values: CDR1 SQVTM, CDR2 ANQGSEA. There are 14 residues in the CDR3. CDR3 sequence: CSVGETGPNTEAFF. CDR3 coding DNA: TGCAGCGTTGGAGAGACAGGGCCAAACACTGAAGCTTTCTTT.

The V call is TRBV6-5, the J call TRBJ2-7, with a tentative D call TRBD1 (5 bases). Trimming removed 5 bases from V and 2 bases from J, with 10 bases in between. This CDR3 region has 13 residues. CDR1 is MNHEY and CDR2 is SVGAGI in the germline V gene. The chain's CDR3 is CASSPQGPYEQYF. The DNA for the CDR3 is TGTGCCAGCAGTCCTCAGGGCCCCTACGAGCAGTACTTC.

This clone was seen repeatedly, ten times or more. The chain has TRBV28 and TRBJ2-1; D is perhaps TRBD1 (5 bases). The CDR3 totals 14 residues. Germline V gene lookup returns CDR1 MDHEN and CDR2 SYDVKM. The germline V and J ends were trimmed by 8 bases and 1 base, with 12 bases remaining between them. CDR3 loop: CASFKQGSYNEQFF. CDR3 bases: TGTGCCAGCTTCAAGCAGGGATCCTACAATGAGCAGTTCTTC.

V is TRBV7-3 and J is TRBJ1-1; D not resolved. Trimming removed 2 bases from V and 1 base from J, with 8 bases in between. The CDR3 totals 14 residues. Germline assignment: CDR1 SGHTA and CDR2 FQGTGA. The chain's CDR3 is CASSLDPGNTEAFF. DNA for the CDR3: TGTGCCAGCAGCTTAGATCCGGGGAACACTGAAGCTTTCTTT.